This TCR beta chain was identified during a study of shared clonotypes between healthy human individuals. Study details: For every donor, three CD4 naive, three CD4 memory, two CD8 naive and one CD8 memory plates were used.

DNA at 200 ng, about 30,000 T cell genomes, went into sorted-subset replicate PCRs. Only in-frame clones appear in the TCRdb table, and some are missing; sequencing was by immunoSEQ multiplex PCR. The sample carries 2 million to 2.5 million clones, approximately 95% recorded once. The split of CD4+ cells yielded CD45RA+ naive and CD45RA-negative memory subsets. Sequencing was carried out using naive CD4+ T cells sorted from blood. As for subset: CD45RA+ positively selected. The sequence came from a man aged 18 to 30 in good health.

Written as DNA, the CDR3 is TGCGCCAGCAGCTTGGTTGATAACTACAATGAGCAGTTCTTC. Protein product: CASSLVDNYNEQFF. The chain recombines TRBV5-1 with TRBJ2-1; the D is unclear. V was cut by 0 bases and J by 3 bases, with 7 bases left in between. The CDR3 sequence is 14 residues long. Germline V gives CDR1 SGHRS, CDR2 YFSETQ.